The 12 T cell receptor beta chains in this list originate from one sample, sequenced in a study of Ad26.COV2.S vaccination and SARS-CoV-2 variants. As to treatment: around 19 received Ad26.COV2.S at low or high dose, single or two shots; roughly five received placebo; per-sample allocation not given. Each sample was drawn 63 days after the first injection (of vaccine or placebo). Profiling relied on immunoSEQ multiplex PCR, and the TCRdb table lists in-frame clones only, not all of them. Of around 310,000 clones listed, roughly 90% are singletons. Specimen: peripheral blood, collected in a trial of Ad26.COV2.S vaccine versus placebo. These receptors were collected from a person between 18 and 60 years old who received the Ad26.COV2.S COVID-19 vaccine or a placebo.

V and J are TRBV7-8 and TRBJ2-5; D perhaps matches TRBD2 (6 bases). Germline values: CDR1 SGHVS, CDR2 FQNEAQ. Trimming removed 6 bases at V and 4 bases at J, with 18 bases between. The CDR3 is made up of 15 amino acids. The CDR3 region is CASRPRRGHLETQYF. The CDR3 nucleotides read TGTGCCAGCAGACCAAGGAGGGGCCATCTAGAGACCCAGTACTTC.

The V call is TRBV11-2, the J call TRBJ1-5; a possible D gene is TRBD1 (5 bases). CDR3 length: 15 residues. Looked up from germline, CDR1 is SGHAT and CDR2 is FQNNGV. Trimming left V 0 bases short and J 11 bases short, with 17 bases between. CDR3 bases: TGTGCCAGCAGCTTAGATGGCGGGGCTCATAATTCCCAGCATTTT. The encoded protein is CASSLDGGAHNSQHF. The full variable domain, its missing parts supplied by reference TRBV11-2 and TRBJ1-5, is EAGVAQSPRYKIIEKRQSVAFWCNPISGHATLYWYQQILGQGPKLLIQFQNNGVVDDSQLPKDRFSAERLKGVDSTLKIQPAKLEDSAVYLCASSLDGGAHNSQHFGDGTRLSIL.

V is TRBV19 and J is TRBJ1-3, with D tentatively TRBD1 (5 bases). From germline, CDR1 is LNHDA and CDR2 SQIVND (reference sequence). The CDR3 loop spans 14 amino acids. V was trimmed by 7 bases and J by 3 bases, leaving 13 bases between them. The chain's CDR3 is CASTLRGFGNTIYF. DNA of the CDR3: TGTGCCAGTACCTTACGGGGCTTTGGAAACACCATATATTTT.

CDR3 amino acids: CSVDPRGNYGYTF. As DNA, the CDR3 is TGCAGCGTGGATCCTCGGGGGAACTATGGCTACACCTTC. The rearrangement joins TRBV29-1 to TRBJ1-2; maybe TRBD1 (5 bases). Germline CDR1 reads SQVTM; CDR2 reads ANQGSEA. Trimming pared 6 bases from V and 2 bases from J, leaving 13 bases between. There are 13 residues in the CDR3.

The V gene is TRBV19, the J gene TRBJ2-2; the match to TRBD1 covers 7 bases. In germline, CDR1 is LNHDA, CDR2 SQIVND (reference sequence). This CDR3 contains 15 residues. J was trimmed by 0 bases and V by 8 bases; bases with no gene match: 6. CDR3 in amino acids: CASGGQNANTGELFF. In nucleotides, the CDR3 is TGTGCCAGTGGGGGACAGAACGCGAACACCGGGGAGCTGTTTTTT.

CDR3 nucleotide sequence: TGTGCCAGCAGCCAAGTTCCGGACTATGGCTACACCTTC. It yields the protein CASSQVPDYGYTF. This chain connects TRBV3-1 (or the pseudogene TRBV3-2) to TRBJ1-2; no reliable D call. The ends were cut back, 1 base at V and 3 bases at J, with 6 bases in the middle. Looked up from germline, CDR1 is LGHDT and CDR2 is YNNKEL (reference sequence). The CDR3 covers 13 residues.

The chain has TRBV21-1 and TRBJ1-2. TRBV21-1 is a recognized pseudogene. The CDR3 contains 14 residues. This CDR3 reads CASTGETPPYGYTF. The CDR3 DNA follows: TGTGCCAGCACTGGGGAGACACCCCCCTATGGCTACACCTTC.

The J gene is TRBJ2-2, the V gene TRBV11-3; tentatively, D is TRBD1 (5 bases). Germline CDR1 SGHNT, CDR2 YENEEA. V was cut by 3 bases and J by 8 bases, with 16 bases left in between. There are 15 residues in the CDR3. The CDR3 nucleotides read TGTGCCAGCAGCTTGCAAACCCAGGGTTATGGGGAGCTGTTTTTT. Protein sequence: CASSLQTQGYGELFF.

Details on this clone: Other DNA sequences in the same sample also yield this CDR3. The rearrangement uses TRBV18 and TRBJ2-2, with 8 bases identical to TRBD1. After removal of 3 bases from V and 2 bases from J, the junction contained 2 bases not matched to a gene. The V gene's germline CDR1 is KGHSH and CDR2 LQKENI. The CDR3 sequence is 15 residues long. The chain's CDR3 is CASSPGTGNTGELFF. CDR3 bases: TGTGCCAGCTCACCCGGGACAGGAAACACCGGGGAGCTGTTTTTT.

This chain links TRBV19 with TRBJ1-1; 7 bases agree with TRBD1. CDR3 length equals 16 residues. V was pared by 1 base and J by 5 bases, with 10 bases of the junction left unmatched. Germline assignment: CDR1 LNHDA and CDR2 SQIVND (reference sequence). The CDR3 loop reads CASSIGRTGFRTEAFF. The CDR3 nucleotides read TGTGCCAGTAGTATAGGCCGGACAGGATTTCGGACTGAAGCTTTCTTT.

The gene calls are TRBV7-7 and TRBJ2-5; the match to TRBD2 covers 7 bases. Trimming cost V 1 base and J 5 bases; bases outside gene matches: 16. The CDR3 runs to 18 residues. Germline V CDR1 and CDR2: SSHAT, FNYEAQ (reference sequence). The CDR3 DNA reads TGTGCCAGCAGCTTAGGTCGGTTCCGCGGGGGTGTTTTGGAGACCCAGTACTTC. This sequence encodes CASSLGRFRGGVLETQYF.

V is TRBV29-1 and J is TRBJ2-1; D remains ambiguous. This CDR3 is 15 amino acids long. Trimming stripped 6 bases from V and 0 bases from J, with 15 bases between. Germline lookup yields CDR1 SQVTM and CDR2 ANQGSEA. The DNA of the CDR3 is TGCAGCGTCCCAACCCAAGCGCTCTCCTACAATGAGCAGTTCTTC. It translates to CSVPTQALSYNEQFF.